These T cell receptor beta chains were read from a single sample in a study of blood T cell repertoires in COVID-19. TCRdb's table, derived via immunoSEQ multiplex PCR, lists solely in-frame clones and lacks some. The sample consists of about 300,000 clones, more than 70% of them appearing once. Specimen: peripheral blood. These TCRs come from a woman aged 50 to 65 with acute or convalescent COVID-19. Both conserved end residues are part of each CDR3. D genes are given only for firm matches. A row's size may be missing; if present it is once, few, many or a size class.

V gene: TRBV5-1
J gene: TRBJ2-2
clone size: -
D gene: TRBD2
CDR3 protein: CASSQSAGLAANTGELFF
CDR3 DNA: TGCGCCAGCAGCCAGAGCGCGGGACTAGCGGCGAACACCGGGGAGCTGTTTTTT

V gene: TRBV6-6
J gene: TRBJ1-1
clone size: -
D gene: TRBD1
CDR3 protein: CASSYGGQSNTEAFF
CDR3 DNA: TGTGCCAGCAGTTATGGGGGACAGTCTAACACTGAAGCTTTCTTT

V gene: TRBV6-6
J gene: TRBJ2-1
clone size: -
D gene: -
CDR3 protein: CASSWTGTSIDEQFF
CDR3 DNA: TGTGCCAGCAGCTGGACTGGAACTAGTATCGATGAGCAGTTCTTC

V gene: TRBV4-1
J gene: TRBJ1-2
clone size: once
D gene: -
CDR3 protein: CASSHIGSNYGYTF
CDR3 DNA: TGCGCCAGCAGCCACATTGGTAGCAACTATGGCTACACCTTC

V gene: TRBV27
J gene: TRBJ1-2
clone size: -
D gene: TRBD1
CDR3 protein: CASSLSGTGGHWAGYTF
CDR3 DNA: TGTGCCAGCAGTCTATCCGGGACAGGGGGTCACTGGGCGGGCTACACCTTC

V gene: TRBV7-2
J gene: TRBJ2-1
clone size: -
D gene: -
CDR3 protein: CASSLAVQAYNEQFF
CDR3 DNA: TGTGCCAGCAGCTTAGCGGTACAGGCGTACAATGAGCAGTTCTTC

V gene: TRBV6-5
J gene: TRBJ1-2
clone size: -
D gene: -
CDR3 protein: CASSYHRQGNYGYTF
CDR3 DNA: TGTGCCAGCAGTTACCATCGTCAGGGGAACTATGGCTACACCTTC

V gene: TRBV5-8
J gene: TRBJ1-1
clone size: -
D gene: -
CDR3 protein: CASSLLRIGDTEAFF
CDR3 DNA: TGTGCCAGCAGCTTGCTCAGAATAGGGGACACTGAAGCTTTCTTT

V gene: TRBV6-6
J gene: TRBJ1-2
clone size: -
D gene: TRBD1
CDR3 protein: CASSYTPGQGFYGYTF
CDR3 DNA: TGTGCCAGCAGTTACACTCCGGGACAGGGGTTCTACGGCTACACCTTC

V gene: TRBV2
J gene: TRBJ1-2
clone size: -
D gene: -
CDR3 protein: CASNPTSNYGYTF
CDR3 DNA: TGTGCCAGCAACCCGACAAGTAACTATGGCTACACCTTC

V gene: TRBV11-2
J gene: TRBJ2-7
clone size: -
D gene: -
CDR3 protein: CASSLGTVPYEQYF
CDR3 DNA: TGTGCCAGCAGCTTAGGGACAGTCCCCTACGAGCAGTACTTC

V gene: TRBV11-2
J gene: TRBJ1-3
clone size: -
D gene: -
CDR3 protein: CASSLIYGVGNTIYF
CDR3 DNA: TGTGCCAGCAGCTTGATATACGGGGTTGGAAACACCATATATTTT

V gene: TRBV10-3
J gene: TRBJ1-2
clone size: -
D gene: -
CDR3 protein: CAISESRGFLYGYTF
CDR3 DNA: TGTGCCATCAGTGAGTCCCGAGGCTTCCTCTATGGCTACACCTTC

V gene: TRBV19
J gene: TRBJ1-5
clone size: -
D gene: -
CDR3 protein: CASSIDPGDRYQPQHF
CDR3 DNA: TGTGCCAGTAGTATAGATCCCGGAGACAGATATCAGCCCCAGCATTTT

V gene: TRBV14
J gene: TRBJ1-2
clone size: -
D gene: TRBD1
CDR3 protein: CASSQGTGGGGYTF
CDR3 DNA: TGTGCCAGCAGCCAAGGGACAGGGGGCGGCGGCTACACCTTC

V gene: TRBV20-1
J gene: TRBJ1-6
clone size: -
D gene: -
CDR3 protein: CSAREGELLHF
CDR3 DNA: TGCAGTGCTAGGGAGGGTGAGCTCCTCCACTTT

V gene: TRBV5-4
J gene: TRBJ2-5
clone size: -
D gene: TRBD1
CDR3 protein: CASSLWDREQETQYF
CDR3 DNA: TGTGCCAGCAGCTTATGGGACAGGGAACAAGAGACCCAGTACTTC

V gene: TRBV6-5
J gene: TRBJ1-2
clone size: -
D gene: -
CDR3 protein: CASSSPTAPSYGYTF
CDR3 DNA: TGTGCCAGCAGTTCCCCGACAGCCCCCAGCTATGGCTACACCTTC

V gene: TRBV7-2
J gene: TRBJ1-1
clone size: once
D gene: -
CDR3 protein: CASSPGGTNTEAFF
CDR3 DNA: TGTGCCAGCAGCCCCGGGGGGACGAACACTGAAGCTTTCTTT

V gene: TRBV13
J gene: TRBJ1-5
clone size: -
D gene: -
CDR3 protein: CASSFSNQPQHF
CDR3 DNA: TGTGCCAGCAGCTTTTCAAATCAGCCCCAGCATTTT

V gene: TRBV4-1
J gene: TRBJ2-1
clone size: few
D gene: TRBD1
CDR3 protein: CASSQFRQGEQFF
CDR3 DNA: TGCGCCAGCAGCCAATTCAGACAGGGTGAGCAGTTCTTC

V gene: TRBV29-1
J gene: TRBJ2-1
clone size: few
D gene: TRBD1
CDR3 protein: CSVGGQGNEQFF
CDR3 DNA: TGCAGCGTGGGGGGACAGGGCAATGAGCAGTTCTTC